Following are 2 T cell receptor beta chains from one sample sequenced in a study of PD-L1 blockade in urothelial cancer. This sample's time point: pretreatment peripheral blood. The data were produced by immunoSEQ multiplex PCR, yet TCRdb's version contains in-frame clones alone and is incomplete. Of over 75,000 clones listed, roughly 90% were seen once; the top ten hold 0.85% to 1%. Sequencing used PBMCs, obtained around atezolizumab (anti-PD-L1) treatment. The receptors were gathered from an elderly woman with urothelial cancer.

This chain uses TRBV9 with TRBJ2-1, with a possible D match to TRBD1 (5 bases). CDR3 length: 18 residues. Germline V CDR1 and CDR2: SGDLS, YYNGEE. Trimming pared 0 bases from V and 0 bases from J, leaving 16 bases between. The CDR3 loop is CASSVGRGIDISYNEQFF. The CDR3 DNA reads as TGTGCCAGCAGCGTAGGAAGGGGTATCGACATCTCCTACAATGAGCAGTTCTTC. Drawing the rest from reference TRBV9 and TRBJ2-1, the complete variable domain is DSGVTQTPKHLITATGQRVTLRCSPRSGDLSVYWYQQSLDQGLQFLIQYYNGEERAKGNILERFSAQQFPDLHSELNLSSLELGDSALYFCASSVGRGIDISYNEQFFGPGTRLTVL.

This chain connects TRBV11-2 to TRBJ2-7, with D possibly TRBD2 on 7 matching bases. This CDR3 comprises 14 residues. Trimming left V 1 base short and J 7 bases short, with 14 bases between. In germline, CDR1 is SGHAT, CDR2 FQNNGV. CDR3 amino acids: CASSLAGGRWEQYF. For the CDR3, the DNA is TGTGCCAGCAGCTTAGCCGGGGGGCGGTGGGAGCAGTACTTC.